The TCR beta chain described here comes from a study of human T cells and chemical hapten exposure. The sample's time point: patch test 3, about 24 weeks after DPC sensitization. Treatment indicated: therapeutic diphenylcyclopropenone sensitization with weekly scalp DPC. Individual cDNA molecules (in the library) carried attached unique molecular identifiers. TCRdb re-called the RACE reads with MiXCR, one entry per CDR3 protein. The table has about 92,000 distinct CDR3 sequences, about a tenth seen once. In this sample, this clonotype turned up once. CDR1 is MNHEY and CDR2 is SMNVEV in the germline V gene (reference sequence). The CDR3 is 11 amino acids. Trimming removed 8 bases at V and 2 bases at J, with 6 bases between.

This clonotype originated in a woman aged 25 to 45 with alopecia areata. Some clones in this sample may be carry-over from other donors' samples. This chain joins TRBV27 and TRBJ1-1; no clear D. Sequencing used whole blood, obtained in connection with sensitization to the hapten diphenylcyclopropenone (DPC). CDR3: CASPKNTEAFF. The DNA for the CDR3 is TGTGCCAGCCCGAAAAACACTGAAGCTTTCTTT.